There are many counts of the clone carrying this T cell receptor beta chain. These data come from a study of cytomegalovirus exposure and HLA in healthy donors. CDR1 is MGHRA and CDR2 is YSYEKL in the germline V gene. The CDR3 loop spans 15 amino acids. J lost 6 bases, V lost 3 bases, and 8 bases had no gene match. It was with 60 Vbeta and 13 Jbeta primers that the PCR ran. TCRdb keeps only in-frame clones here, not all; method: immunoSEQ multiplex PCR. The sample comprises around 170,000 clones, around 80% of which are singletons, and 0.69% rests with the top ten. The chain couples TRBV4-1 to TRBJ2-7, with 10 bases that match TRBD1. Source material: PBMCs. This receptor was obtained from a woman aged 40 to 49 in good health and CMV-seronegative. In DNA, the CDR3 is TGCGCCAGCAGCCACGATGGGACAGGGGTAGCCGAGCAGTACTTC. Its protein product is CASSHDGTGVAEQYF.